Shown below are 13 T cell receptor beta chains from a single sample sequenced in a study of shared clonotypes between healthy human individuals. Profiling relied on immunoSEQ multiplex PCR, and the TCRdb table lists in-frame clones only, not all of them. This sample carries roughly 1 million clones, approximately 70% of them seen once, and the ten largest clones take about 1.5%. Specimen: memory CD4+ T cells sorted from blood. The subset: CD45RA-negative fraction. These receptor sequences come from a man younger than 35 in good health.

V gene TRBV27 combines with J gene TRBJ2-7, with 10 positions matching TRBD2. Germline assignment: CDR1 MNHEY and CDR2 SMNVEV (reference sequence). The CDR3 consists of 13 residues. V lost 7 bases to trimming and J lost 3 bases; unmatched junction nucleotides: 3. This CDR3 is CASTRLAGYEQYF. The CDR3 DNA reads as TGTGCCAGCACCCGACTAGCGGGCTACGAGCAGTACTTC.

A single count supports this clone. V gene TRBV29-1 combines with J gene TRBJ2-7, with a possible D match to TRBD2 (5 bases). The CDR3 runs to 12 residues. Trimming removed 4 bases from V and 7 bases from J, with 14 bases in between. Germline V gene sequence: CDR1 SQVTM, CDR2 ANQGSEA. The CDR3 sequence: CSVAGSLREQYF. The CDR3 nucleotides are TGCAGCGTTGCGGGGAGCCTACGAGAGCAGTACTTC.

The rearrangement uses TRBV11-2 and TRBJ1-1; a possible D gene is TRBD1 (5 bases). This CDR3 is built from 17 residues. The germline gives CDR1 SGHAT, CDR2 FQNNGV. Trimming removed 7 bases from V and 6 bases from J, with 27 bases in between. CDR3 in DNA: TGTGCCAGCACCCTACTTATAGGGGCCTCTCGATGGGCTGAAGCTTTCTTT. Translated, it gives CASTLLIGASRWAEAFF.

The V gene is TRBV30, the J gene TRBJ2-3, with a tentative D call TRBD1 (5 bases). Per the germline V gene, CDR1 is GTSNPN and CDR2 is SVGIG (reference sequence). Trimming left V 3 bases short and J 6 bases short, with 16 bases between. CDR3 length: 14 amino acids. The CDR3, as DNA: TGTGCCTGGAGGGGCGGACATCGTTGGGATACGCAGTATTTT. It is translated as CAWRGGHRWDTQYF.

The chain couples TRBV11-3 to TRBJ2-7; tentatively, D is TRBD2 (6 bases). Germline V CDR1 and CDR2: SGHNT, YENEEA. The CDR3 totals 14 residues. Trimming cost V 5 bases and J 5 bases, with 16 bases left between them. The CDR3 coding sequence is TGTGCCAGCAGCCCCCGCGGAGGGGTCCACGAGCAGTACTTC. Its protein is CASSPRGGVHEQYF.

The chain couples TRBV5-1 to TRBJ1-1, with TRBD1 matching 9 bases. This CDR3 is built from 14 residues. Germline V gene lookup returns CDR1 SGHRS and CDR2 YFSETQ. V was pared by 4 bases and J by 3 bases, with 4 bases of the junction left unmatched. The DNA of the CDR3 is TGCGCCAGCAGCACGGGACAGGGATACACTGAAGCTTTCTTT. Translation: CASSTGQGYTEAFF.

The chain carries TRBV11-2 and TRBJ2-1; 7 nucleotides line up with TRBD2. With 2 bases clipped from V and 9 bases from J, the junction kept 7 bases outside the gene matches. The CDR3 length is 14 residues. Germline V gene lookup returns CDR1 SGHAT and CDR2 FQNNGV. Here the CDR3 reads CASSLRAGVTEQFF. CDR3 DNA sequence: TGTGCCAGCAGCTTACGGGCGGGGGTTACTGAGCAGTTCTTC. Together with reference TRBV11-2 and TRBJ2-1, the CDR3 gives the full variable domain: EAGVAQSPRYKIIEKRQSVAFWCNPISGHATLYWYQQILGQGPKLLIQFQNNGVVDDSQLPKDRFSAERLKGVDSTLKIQPAKLEDSAVYLCASSLRAGVTEQFFGPGTRLTVL.

This clone was observed a single time. This sequence joins TRBV5-1 and TRBJ2-1, with 8 bases identical to TRBD1. The CDR3 totals 16 residues. V was pared by 3 bases and J by 0 bases, with 5 bases of the junction left unmatched. CDR1 and CDR2 from the germline V gene are SGHRS and YFSETQ. The CDR3, as DNA: TGCGCCAGCAGCTATCGGACAGGGAGCTCCTACAATGAGCAGTTCTTC. Translation gives CASSYRTGSSYNEQFF.

With regard to this clone: Other DNA sequences in the same sample also yield this CDR3. This rearrangement joins TRBV5-4 to TRBJ1-6; D call uncertain. The CDR3 is made up of 16 amino acids. Germline V gene data show CDR1 as SGHNT and CDR2 as YYREEE (reference sequence). V shed 0 bases and J shed 0 bases, with 7 bases lying between them. This CDR3 reads CASSLGGSSYNSPLHF. The CDR3 nucleotides read TGTGCCAGCAGCTTGGGGGGAAGCTCCTATAATTCACCCCTCCACTTT.

The V gene is TRBV30, the J gene TRBJ1-3; 7 bases match TRBD1. V gave up 3 bases and J gave up 0 bases; unmatched junction bases: 8. The CDR3 spans 16 residues. Germline assignment: CDR1 GTSNPN and CDR2 SVGIG (reference sequence). This CDR3 reads CAWSGAAGGSGNTIYF. The CDR3 DNA reads as TGTGCCTGGAGCGGTGCCGCAGGGGGCTCTGGAAACACCATATATTTT.

The chain is built from TRBV5-4 and TRBJ1-6; 7 bases line up with TRBD1. This CDR3 is built from 16 residues. Trimming cost V 0 bases and J 7 bases; bases outside gene matches: 7. CDR1 and CDR2 (germline): SGHNT, YYREEE (reference sequence). For the CDR3, the DNA is TGTGCCAGCAGCTTGGGCGGAGGGGGCTGGAATTCACCCCTCCACTTT. Amino acid sequence: CASSLGGGGWNSPLHF.

To note about this clone: Other DNA sequences within the sample encode an identical CDR3. The rearrangement joins TRBV7-9 to TRBJ2-3, with D possibly TRBD1 on 5 matching bases. The CDR3 length is 13 residues. V was pared by 3 bases and J by 3 bases, with 7 bases between. The V gene's germline CDR1 is SEHNR and CDR2 FQNEAQ (reference sequence). CDR3 loop: CASSLSGTDTQYF. The CDR3 DNA reads TGTGCCAGCAGCTTGTCAGGGACAGATACGCAGTATTTT.

The chain has TRBV5-6 and TRBJ2-7; the D gene is possibly TRBD2 (6 bases). V lost 4 bases and J lost 0, with 11 bases in between. The germline V gene encodes CDR1 SGHDT and CDR2 YYEEEE. The CDR3 is 14 amino acids. In nucleotides, the CDR3 is TGTGCCAGCAGCCCGGGACTTGGCTCCTACGAGCAGTACTTC. This codes for CASSPGLGSYEQYF.